What follows is one T cell receptor (beta chain) and its context. The antigen is undetermined. The sample is drawn from a study of identifying expanded T cells in peripheral blood. Collection occurred without any documented infections or immune events in donors. Study-level findings and limits: Technical replicates showed around 1.2 changed clones; approximately two weeks 15 to 20; four weeks 19. Two-week clone count variance significantly increased as total template count grew.

V was clipped by 6 bases and J by 5 bases, with 19 bases between them. Germline V gene lookup returns CDR1 SGHAT and CDR2 FQNNGV. The CDR3 sequence is 15 residues long. Sequencing was performed with immunoSEQ multiplex PCR; in TCRdb, only in-frame clones are kept and a portion is missing. Here the sample spans 70,000 to 95,000 clones, around 90% being singletons. This chain connects TRBV11-2 to TRBJ1-1; perhaps TRBD1 as D (5 bases). The clonotype originates from a person aged 18-70 years in good health. Material for sequencing was blood. CDR3 sequence: CASRSVGGRGTEAFF. DNA for the CDR3: TGTGCCAGCAGGAGTGTAGGAGGGAGGGGAACTGAAGCTTTCTTT. The whole variable domain, filled in from reference TRBV11-2 and TRBJ1-1, reads EAGVAQSPRYKIIEKRQSVAFWCNPISGHATLYWYQQILGQGPKLLIQFQNNGVVDDSQLPKDRFSAERLKGVDSTLKIQPAKLEDSAVYLCASRSVGGRGTEAFFGQGTRLTVV.